This note documents a single T cell receptor (beta chain) sequence. The data belong to a study of shared clonotypes between healthy human individuals. Study-wide context: CD8 memory received one plate per donor, CD8 naive two, CD4 memory three and CD4 naive three.

Each sample came from a Caucasian adult donor living in Nashville, Tennessee. Libraries were prepared by immunoSEQ multiplex PCR; TCRdb keeps only in-frame clonotypes and omits some of them. The top ten clones hold around 0.067% of a sample with around 510,000 clones, 90% to 97% of them seen once. The specimen sequenced was naive CD4+ T cells sorted from blood. Specified subset: CD45RA+ positively selected. The TCR originated in a woman in her twenties or thirties in good health.

The CDR3 region has the DNA TGTGCCAGCAGTTTCGGGCCGGGGCCCAATCAGCCCCAGCATTTT. The encoded protein is CASSFGPGPNQPQHF. V gene TRBV5-4 combines with J gene TRBJ1-5, with D possibly matching TRBD1 (5 bases). The V end lost 5 bases, the J end lost 3 bases, and 15 bases lay between the germline ends. This CDR3 contains 15 residues. Germline V gene sequence: CDR1 SGHNT, CDR2 YYREEE (reference sequence).